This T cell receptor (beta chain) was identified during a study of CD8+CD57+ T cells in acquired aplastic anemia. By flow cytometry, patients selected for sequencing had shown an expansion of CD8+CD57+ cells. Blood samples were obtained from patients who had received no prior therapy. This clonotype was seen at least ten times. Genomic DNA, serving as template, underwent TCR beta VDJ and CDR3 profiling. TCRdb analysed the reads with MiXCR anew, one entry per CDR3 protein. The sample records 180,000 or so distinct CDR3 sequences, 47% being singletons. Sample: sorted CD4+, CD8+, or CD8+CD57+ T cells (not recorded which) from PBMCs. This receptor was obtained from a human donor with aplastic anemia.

The CDR3 coding sequence is TGTGCCAGCAAACGGGGTTATAGCAATCAGCCCCAGCATTTT. Its translation: CASKRGYSNQPQHF. This chain uses TRBV2 with TRBJ1-5, with unresolved D. This CDR3 spans 14 amino acids. CDR1 and CDR2 (germline): SNHLY, FYNNEI. V dropped 7 bases and J dropped 0 bases, with 10 bases sitting between them.